This is a list of T cell receptor beta chains from one sample in a study of blood T cells in healthy people across ages. TCRdb reprocessed the 5' RACE reads via MiXCR and lists one record per CDR3 protein. In the table there are around 620,000 distinct CDR3 sequences, 27% of which are singletons. The source material was blood. The receptors were gathered from a woman between 65 and 79 years old in good health. CDR3s include the opening cysteine and the closing phenylalanine or tryptophan. Fields, in order: clone size, J gene, V gene, D gene, CDR3 DNA, CDR3 protein. A D gene is named only where the DNA matches it firmly. Clone size is not always given. Where it is, it says once, few, many or a class for expanded clones.

>few|TRBJ2-5|TRBV25-1|NA
TGTGCCAGCAGTGAAATGAACAGGGAGGAGACCCAGTACTTC
CASSEMNREETQYF
>few|TRBJ2-3|TRBV6-2/TRBV6-3|TRBD2
TGTGCCAGCGGACTAGCGGGGGGGTCCGGTACGCAGTATTTT
CASGLAGGSGTQYF
>few|TRBJ1-4|TRBV29-1|NA
TGCAGCGTTGGGGTTGGTGCCGATGAAAAACTGTTTTTT
CSVGVGADEKLFF
>NA|TRBJ2-1|TRBV5-1|NA
TGCGCCAGCAGCTCAGAGGCCCCAAGGCTTAATGAGCAGTTCTTC
CASSSEAPRLNEQFF
>NA|TRBJ1-2|TRBV24-1|NA
TGTGCCACCAGTGATAACGACCGACCCCCTTCCTATGGCTACACCTTC
CATSDNDRPPSYGYTF
>NA|TRBJ1-3|TRBV3-1|NA
TGTGCCAGCAGCCGCGGACTGCTCTCTGGAAACACCATATATTTT
CASSRGLLSGNTIYF
>few|TRBJ1-1|TRBV30|NA
TGTGCCTGGACCCGAACCGGGGAAGCTTTCTTT
CAWTRTGEAFF
>NA|TRBJ1-3|TRBV12-3/TRBV12-4|NA
TGTGCCAGCGTAATTAGCGGGGCCTCTGGAAACACCATATATTTT
CASVISGASGNTIYF
>NA|TRBJ2-7|TRBV6-6|NA
TGTGCCAGCAGACGACAGGTCGAGCAGTACTTC
CASRRQVEQYF
>NA|TRBJ2-5|TRBV10-3|NA
TGTGCCATCACGGCCGGCTACCAAGAGACCCAGTACTTC
CAITAGYQETQYF
>few|TRBJ2-2|TRBV7-3|NA
TGTGCCAGCAGCTTTGACAGGGGAGGGTCCGGGGAGCTGTTTTTT
CASSFDRGGSGELFF
>NA|TRBJ2-3|TRBV6-1|NA
TGTGCCAGCAGTGAAAGGGTGAATACGCAGTATTTT
CASSERVNTQYF
>NA|TRBJ2-5|TRBV5-1|NA
TGCGCCAGCAGCTTGGCCCGAATACAAGAGACCCAGTACTTC
CASSLARIQETQYF
>few|TRBJ2-1|TRBV21-1|NA
TGTGCCAGCACTCCGTGGACTAGCGGGGACGATGAGCAGTTCTTC
CASTPWTSGDDEQFF
>NA|TRBJ1-4|TRBV6-5|NA
TGTGCCAGCAGTTATGTCTCCCGGAATGAAAAACTGTTTTTT
CASSYVSRNEKLFF
>NA|TRBJ2-1|TRBV29-1|TRBD1
TGCAGCGTTTACAGACAGGGCTATGAGCAGTTCTTC
CSVYRQGYEQFF
>NA|TRBJ2-5|TRBV20-1|NA
TGCAGTGCCATGGGGGGGCGGGGAAGCCAAGAGACCCAGTACTTC
CSAMGGRGSQETQYF
>few|TRBJ2-5|TRBV14|TRBD2
TGTGCCAGCAGCCAATACTATGGGACTAGCGACTCTAAGACCCAGTACTTC
CASSQYYGTSDSKTQYF
>NA|TRBJ1-1|TRBV7-9|NA
TGTGCCAGCAGCTTTTCTAGACTTACTGAAGCTTTCTTT
CASSFSRLTEAFF
>NA|TRBJ1-1|TRBV7-9|NA
TGTGCCAGCAGCCCCCGTTGGGGCAGGGATGACATGAACACTGAAGCTTTCTTT
CASSPRWGRDDMNTEAFF
>NA|TRBJ2-3|TRBV20-1|TRBD2
TGCAGTGCTACGGGCGGGGGGCTAGCAGATACGCAGTATTTT
CSATGGGLADTQYF
>NA|TRBJ1-5|TRBV5-1|NA
TGCGCCAGCAGCTTACAAGTGGGCAATCAGCCCCAGCATTTT
CASSLQVGNQPQHF
>NA|TRBJ1-6|TRBV3-1|NA
TGTGCCAGCAGCCAAGACGGGGGATTCGATTCACCCCTCCACTTT
CASSQDGGFDSPLHF
>few|TRBJ2-7|TRBV15|NA
TGTGCCACCAGCAGAACGGTTTTTGGGGGGCAAGAGCAGTACTTC
CATSRTVFGGQEQYF
>NA|TRBJ2-2|TRBV6-2/TRBV6-3|TRBD2
TGTGCCAGCAGTACCATGAGCGGGGGCCCCTACCTAACCGGGGAGCTGTTTTTT
CASSTMSGGPYLTGELFF
>NA|TRBJ2-1|TRBV20-1|NA
TGCAGTGCTAGCGGGAGACTCTACAATGAGCAGTTCTTC
CSASGRLYNEQFF
>few|TRBJ2-7|TRBV19|NA
TGTGCCAGTAGTAGTCCGGCGTCCTACGAGCAGTACTTC
CASSSPASYEQYF
>few|TRBJ2-7|TRBV7-2|NA
TGTGCCAGCAGCCTCCGTGGAGGGGGAGGCTCCTACGAGCAGTACTTC
CASSLRGGGGSYEQYF
>NA|TRBJ1-2|TRBV29-1|NA
TGCAGCGTTGGAAGTCTCCGGGACGGTCCTAACTATGGCTACACCTTC
CSVGSLRDGPNYGYTF
>few|TRBJ1-6|TRBV27|TRBD1
TGTGCCAGCAGGGGGCTAGCGGGACAGTCAAAGGGCTCCTATAATTCACCCCTCCACTTT
CASRGLAGQSKGSYNSPLHF
>NA|TRBJ2-3|TRBV6-2/TRBV6-3|NA
TGTGCCAGCAGTTATGGCGGCCCCACAGATACGCAGTATTTT
CASSYGGPTDTQYF
>NA|TRBJ2-7|TRBV14|NA
TGTGCCAGCAGCGGGGACTTCCGCTCCTACGAGCAGTACTTC
CASSGDFRSYEQYF
>NA|TRBJ2-1|TRBV9|NA
TGTGCCAGCAGCCCACGGACCCGGGGCGATGAGCAGTTCTTC
CASSPRTRGDEQFF
>NA|TRBJ1-2|TRBV27|NA
TGTGCCAGCAGTTTAATCTTCGCGGGACGCAGGCAGGGCTACACCTTC
CASSLIFAGRRQGYTF
>many|TRBJ2-1|TRBV5-1|TRBD2
TGCGCCAGCAGCTTGTTGGGCGGGAGCTCCTACAATGAGCAGTTCTTC
CASSLLGGSSYNEQFF
>NA|TRBJ1-2|TRBV11-1|NA
TGTGCCAGCAGCTTATTAGGAGGAAGTGGCTACACCTTC
CASSLLGGSGYTF
>NA|TRBJ1-1|TRBV28|TRBD1
TGTGCCAGCAGCTTGGGGACAGGGGGCGGCCGCACTGAAGCTTTCTTT
CASSLGTGGGRTEAFF
>NA|TRBJ1-6|TRBV15|NA
TGTGCCACCAGCAGAACAGCGAGCTCCTATAATTCACCCCTCCACTTT
CATSRTASSYNSPLHF
>few|TRBJ2-1|TRBV9|NA
TGTGCCAGCAGCCCGAGGACCGGGACTGCCTCCTTCGATGAGCAGTTCTTC
CASSPRTGTASFDEQFF
>few|TRBJ2-2|TRBV19|NA
TGTGCCAGTAGTACCCAGCGGGCTAACACCGGGGAGCTGTTTTTT
CASSTQRANTGELFF
>many|TRBJ2-2|TRBV6-5|TRBD2
TGTGCCAGCAGCCGCGGACTAGCGGGGACCGGGGAGCTGTTTTTT
CASSRGLAGTGELFF
>few|TRBJ2-5|TRBV6-2/TRBV6-3|NA
TGTGCCAGCAGCCCTCCCGGACTACCCTCCAAGACCCAGTACTTC
CASSPPGLPSKTQYF
>NA|TRBJ1-6|TRBV4-1|NA
TGCGCCAGCAGCCAAGAACAGTTAAATAGTAATTCACCCCTCCACTTT
CASSQEQLNSNSPLHF